The clone carrying this T cell receptor beta chain was picked up a small number of times. PCR involved 60 Vbeta and 13 Jbeta primers. Libraries were prepared by immunoSEQ multiplex PCR; TCRdb keeps only in-frame clonotypes and omits some of them. The table includes over 150,000 clones, around 79% detected once. This sample was taken from a study of cytomegalovirus exposure and HLA in healthy donors. CDR1 and CDR2 (germline): SGHTA, FQGNSA. V was clipped by 5 bases and J by 3 bases; unmatched bases: 16. The CDR3 sequence is 18 residues long. The chain carries TRBV7-2 and TRBJ2-4; 7 bases match TRBD1. This receptor was obtained from a man aged 35-49 years in good health and CMV-seronegative. Sequencing was performed on PBMCs. The CDR3: CASSQRPDRVGDKNIQYF. The CDR3 DNA is TGTGCCAGCAGCCAACGCCCTGACAGGGTAGGGGACAAAAACATTCAGTACTTC. Full variable domain (outside the CDR3, taken from reference TRBV7-2 and TRBJ2-4): GAGVSQSPSNKVTEKGKDVELRCDPISGHTALYWYRQSLGQGLEFLIYFQGNSAPDKSGLPSDRFSAERTGGSVSTLTIQRTQQEDSAVYLCASSQRPDRVGDKNIQYFGAGTRLSVL.